A selection of T cell receptor beta chains follows, all from one sample in a study of Ad26.COV2.S vaccination and SARS-CoV-2 variants. Libraries were prepared by immunoSEQ multiplex PCR; TCRdb keeps only in-frame clonotypes and omits some of them. Of over 450,000 clones listed, 70% to 90% are singletons. The sample here was peripheral blood, taken in a trial of Ad26.COV2.S vaccine versus placebo. These receptors were taken from a person between 18 and 60 years old who received the Ad26.COV2.S COVID-19 vaccine or a placebo. Each CDR3 is given with its conserved first and last residue. A D gene is named only where the DNA matches it firmly. A row's size may be missing; if present it is once, few, many or a size class.

size	V	D	J	CDR3	DNA
once	TRBV29-1	TRBD1	TRBJ1-1	CSVEALGDRALGTEAFF	TGCAGCGTTGAGGCTTTGGGGGACAGGGCGTTGGGCACTGAAGCTTTCTTT
NA	TRBV6-5	NA	TRBJ2-7	CASRAARSYEQYF	TGTGCCAGCAGAGCCGCCCGTTCCTACGAGCAGTACTTC
NA	TRBV4-2	NA	TRBJ1-5	CASSQGTDLNQPQHF	TGTGCCAGCAGCCAAGGGACGGACCTTAATCAGCCCCAGCATTTT
NA	TRBV7-8	NA	TRBJ1-5	CASSPTADQPQHF	TGTGCCAGCAGTCCCACGGCTGATCAGCCCCAGCATTTT
NA	TRBV11-2	NA	TRBJ2-7	CASSLSWTNYEQYF	TGTGCCAGCAGCTTGAGTTGGACAAACTACGAGCAGTACTTC
once	TRBV27	NA	TRBJ2-7	CASSLSGSLTYEQYF	TGTGCCAGCAGTTTATCAGGCAGCCTAACCTACGAGCAGTACTTC
NA	TRBV19	NA	TRBJ1-5	CASSIPIFGVRPQHF	TGTGCCAGTAGTATACCGATTTTCGGGGTGCGGCCCCAGCATTTT
NA	TRBV4-1	NA	TRBJ1-2	CASSQVQDSGYTF	TGCGCCAGCAGCCAAGTCCAGGATAGCGGCTACACCTTC
NA	TRBV27	NA	TRBJ1-6	CASSLLVGGNSPLHF	TGTGCCAGCAGTTTATTGGTTGGCGGTAATTCACCCCTCCACTTT
NA	TRBV5-1	NA	TRBJ2-2	CASSNPGPRGTGELFF	TGCGCCAGCAGCAACCCAGGGCCCCGAGGCACCGGGGAGCTGTTTTTT